This TCR beta chain derives from a study of tumor-infiltrating lymphocytes in primary liver carcinoma. This clonotype appeared many times. Antigen unknown. Germline CDR1 LGHNA, CDR2 YNFKEQ. The CDR3 covers 14 residues. Trimming took off 0 bases at V and 2 bases at J, with 8 bases between the two ends. Study results and limitations: Blood's top-250-clone fraction was significantly lower than that of tumors (p = 0.039).

Using a constant-region primer together with ProtoScript II reverse transcriptase, TCR beta cDNA was made from about 500 ng of total RNA. Library construction for TCR beta comprised three nested multiplex PCR rounds performed with slightly modified ARM-PCR. Each of the first two PCR rounds ran nine to ten cycles with TRBV1-TRBV30 forward and C-beta reverse primers. Via MiXCR, TCRdb re-called the multiplex PCR reads, giving one row per CDR3 protein. The table shows about 320,000 distinct CDR3 sequences, with 55% to 65% occurring only once. Blood RNA was derived from unsorted whole blood, and germline DNA was extracted too. Chronic HBV infection was present, with no prior treatment. A sample of approximately 4 milliliters of peripheral blood was taken before surgery.

The sequenced sample consisted of peripheral blood. This chain uses TRBV4-2 with TRBJ2-7; D may match TRBD1 or TRBD2 (5 bases each). The TCR was taken from a man aged 35 to 55 with primary liver carcinoma and hepatitis B virus infection. The CDR3 bases are TGTGCCAGCAGCCAAGAGGGGGTCCCCTACGAGCAGTACTTC. Translating gives CASSQEGVPYEQYF.